The table lists the clone carrying this TCR beta chain with many counts. Its antigen is unknown. The entry originates in a study of identical twins. Study-wide results and caveats: Models came in too low on out-of-frame TCR alpha sharing in monozygotic twins.

Via MiXCR, TCRdb re-called the 5' RACE reads, giving one row per CDR3 protein. This sample has about 100,000 distinct CDR3 sequences, with under 6.5% found just once. This receptor was identified in a woman aged 45-60 years in good health. Sequenced material: memory T cells sorted from blood.

The CDR3 region has the DNA TGCGCCAGCAGCTTGGTCGGCCTAGCGGGAATATCCTACAATGAGCAGTTCTTC. It yields the protein CASSLVGLAGISYNEQFF. This sequence joins TRBV5-1 and TRBJ2-1; 9 bases line up with TRBD2. The CDR3 has 18 residues. V was pared by 0 bases and J by 1 base, with 8 bases of the junction left unmatched. Per germline, CDR1 SGHRS and CDR2 YFSETQ.